The 25 T cell receptor beta chains below come from one sample, sequenced in a study of immune evolution from preneoplasia to lung adenocarcinoma. Sequencing was performed with immunoSEQ multiplex PCR; in TCRdb, only in-frame clones are kept and a portion is missing. Among some 3,500 clones listed, 76% were seen once. What was sequenced was FFPE minimally invasive lung adenocarcinoma tissue. The source of these receptors is a person aged 60 to 85 with lung adenocarcinoma.

This clone was seen only a few times. The chain is built from TRBV4-3 and TRBJ1-1; D perhaps matches TRBD1 (5 bases). CDR1 and CDR2 (germline): LGHNA, YSLEER. V was pared by 0 bases and J by 5 bases, with 13 bases between. CDR3 length equals 15 residues. CDR3 region: CASSQEGEGGTEAFF. For the CDR3, the DNA is TGCGCCAGCAGCCAAGAAGGGGAGGGTGGGACTGAAGCTTTCTTT.

The CDR3 loop reads CASSGGLATGEKFF. Written as DNA, the CDR3 is TGCGCCAGCAGTGGGGGACTAGCCACCGGAGAGAAGTTCTTC. The chain couples TRBV10-1 to TRBJ2-1; 9 bases are shared with TRBD2. Losses at the gene ends were 4 bases for V and 14 bases for J; bases not matched to a gene: 12. The CDR3 is 14 residues long. CDR1 is WNHNN and CDR2 is SYGVQD in the germline V gene (reference sequence).

The chain is built from TRBV29-1 and TRBJ2-7; the D gene is possibly TRBD2 (5 bases). The germline V gene has CDR1 SQVTM and CDR2 ANQGSEA. This CDR3 contains 13 residues. V was trimmed by 6 bases and J by 3 bases, leaving 15 bases between them. The CDR3 reads CSVPRRQLYEQYF. The DNA for the CDR3 is TGCAGCGTCCCCCGGAGGCAACTCTACGAGCAGTACTTC.

The chain has TRBV19 and TRBJ2-1; 10 nucleotides align to TRBD2. Germline loops: CDR1 LNHDA, CDR2 SQIVND (reference sequence). The CDR3 runs 20 residues. The V gene end was trimmed by 2 bases and the J gene end by 0 bases; junction bases not matched to a gene: 13. The CDR3 DNA reads as TGTGCCAGTAGTATAATACCGGGACTAGCGAGAGCCCGCTCCTACAATGAGCAGTTCTTC. The encoded protein is CASSIIPGLARARSYNEQFF.

This clone has a handful of counts. The rearrangement links TRBV28 to TRBJ1-5; maybe TRBD1 (5 bases). Trimming left V 7 bases short and J 10 bases short, with 14 bases between. Per germline, CDR1 MDHEN and CDR2 SYDVKM. The CDR3 length is 12 residues. The CDR3 nucleotides read TGTGCCAGCACTTCACAACGGGGCCCCCAGCATTTT. Translating gives CASTSQRGPQHF. The full variable domain, with the rest looked up from reference TRBV28 and TRBJ1-5, is DVKVTQSSRYLVKRTGEKVFLECVQDMDHENMFWYRQDPGLGLRLIYFSYDVKMKEKGDIPEGYSVSREKKERFSLILESASTNQTSMYLCASTSQRGPQHFGDGTRLSIL.

This clone has just one count. This chain links TRBV5-1 with TRBJ1-4, with a tentative D call TRBD1 (5 bases). This CDR3 contains 15 residues. Germline values: CDR1 SGHRS, CDR2 YFSETQ. Trimming pared 1 base from V and 4 bases from J, leaving 11 bases between. Here the CDR3 reads CASSLNRRVNEKLFF. The CDR3 nucleotides read TGCGCCAGCAGCTTGAACAGGAGGGTTAATGAAAAACTGTTTTTT.

The rearrangement joins TRBV7-8 to TRBJ2-1; 13 positions match TRBD2. Germline assignment: CDR1 SGHVS and CDR2 FQNEAQ. V was clipped by 5 bases and J by 4 bases; unmatched bases: 8. This CDR3 is built from 17 residues. The CDR3: CASSPGLAGEGYNEQFF. The CDR3 DNA is TGTGCCAGCAGCCCAGGACTAGCGGGAGAGGGTTACAATGAGCAGTTCTTC.

This clone is labeled as large. The gene calls are TRBV7-9 and TRBJ2-6; possibly TRBD2 for D (7 bases). The V end was cut by 7 bases, the J end by 2 bases, with 15 bases between. This CDR3 has 16 amino acids. The germline V gene encodes CDR1 SEHNR and CDR2 FQNEAQ (reference sequence). CDR3 region: CASTPRGGPGANVLTF. CDR3 DNA sequence: TGTGCCAGCACCCCGAGGGGGGGCCCTGGGGCCAACGTCCTGACTTTC.

CDR3 sequence: CARSLVAGSTDTQYF. CDR3 nucleotides: TGTGCCAGAAGCTTGGTGGCGGGGAGCACAGATACGCAGTATTTT. The rearrangement links TRBV5-3 to TRBJ2-3; a possible D gene is TRBD2 (6 bases). TRBV5-3 is marked as an open reading frame, function uncertain. Trimming took off 0 bases at V and 0 bases at J, with 8 bases between the two ends. The CDR3 covers 15 residues.

The V call is TRBV29-1, the J call TRBJ1-1; no clear D gene. V shed 1 base and J shed 11 bases, with 11 bases lying between them. The germline V gene has CDR1 SQVTM and CDR2 ANQGSEA. CDR3 length equals 11 residues. CDR3 sequence reads: CSVEVAGGAFF. The DNA for the CDR3 is TGCAGCGTTGAAGTAGCAGGTGGGGCTTTCTTT.

In its sample, this clone was seen once. The chain links TRBV15 to TRBJ1-5; TRBD1 matches 7 bases. This CDR3 has 15 residues. Trimming at V came to 4 bases and at J to 3 bases, leaving 6 bases not matched to a gene. CDR1 and CDR2 from the germline V gene are LNHNV and YYDKDF (reference sequence). CDR3 sequence: CATSMLDRDNQPQHF. Written as DNA, the CDR3 is TGTGCCACCAGCATGCTAGACAGGGACAATCAGCCCCAGCATTTT.

In this sample, this clone turned up once. The chain joins TRBV28 to TRBJ1-3; D not certain. V lost 2 bases and J 8 bases, leaving 10 bases between the germline ends. Germline lookup yields CDR1 MDHEN and CDR2 SYDVKM. The CDR3 is 13 amino acids. CDR3 amino acids: CASSLRNGHTIYF. The CDR3 DNA reads as TGTGCCAGCAGTTTAAGGAATGGTCACACCATATATTTT.

This clone is hyperexpanded in the sample. This sequence joins TRBV28 and TRBJ1-4; D ambiguous. This CDR3 comprises 14 residues. Trimming took off 7 bases at V and 4 bases at J, with 13 bases between the two ends. Germline V gene lookup returns CDR1 MDHEN and CDR2 SYDVKM. Written as DNA, the CDR3 is TGTGCCAGCACCCCCGGTTCCCGTAATGAAAAACTGTTTTTT. As protein: CASTPGSRNEKLFF.

This clone was seen only a few times. The genes are TRBV11-2 and TRBJ2-2; D may match TRBD1 or TRBD2 (5 bases each). The V gene lost 1 base and the J gene lost 2 bases, with 11 bases spanning the gap. Germline V gene data show CDR1 as SGHAT and CDR2 as FQNNGV. This CDR3 region has 16 residues. The CDR3 DNA is TGTGCCAGCAGCTTAGGGGGACGTTTAAACACCGGGGAGCTGTTTTTT. This codes for CASSLGGRLNTGELFF.

The chain has TRBV7-6 and TRBJ1-1; perhaps TRBD1 as D (5 bases). The length of the CDR3 is 15 residues. V was trimmed by 0 bases and J by 6 bases, leaving 14 bases between them. CDR1 is SGHVS and CDR2 is FNYEAQ in the germline V gene. The CDR3, as DNA: TGTGCCAGCAGCTTAGCGCCTGGGACCGTGGCTGAAGCTTTCTTT. Protein: CASSLAPGTVAEAFF.

The chain links TRBV6-1 to TRBJ1-5; D uncertain. Germline assignment: CDR1 MNHNS and CDR2 SASEGT. This CDR3 region has 14 residues. The V and J ends lost 11 bases and 0 bases respectively, with 14 bases between them. CDR3 sequence: CALQVLGSNQPQHF. As DNA, the CDR3 is TGTGCCCTTCAGGTATTGGGTAGCAATCAGCCCCAGCATTTT.

The rearrangement joins TRBV29-1 to TRBJ2-7; D might be TRBD2 (5 bases). Trimming left V 1 base short and J 8 bases short, with 27 bases between. The CDR3 is made up of 17 amino acids. The germline CDR1 and CDR2 sequences are SQVTM and ANQGSEA. The CDR3 DNA is TGCAGCGTTGAAGTGCGGGTTTCGCGGGTTTTGGGTTACAAGCAGTACTTC. Translation: CSVEVRVSRVLGYKQYF.

The V call is TRBV19, the J call TRBJ2-2; D is uncertain. Germline-derived CDR1 and CDR2 are LNHDA and SQIVND (reference sequence). Trimming stripped 4 bases from V and 3 bases from J, with 6 bases between. The length of the CDR3 is 13 residues. Here the CDR3 DNA reads TGTGCCAGTAGTACCCTATACACCGGGGAGCTGTTTTTT. This translates into CASSTLYTGELFF. The whole variable domain, remainder taken from reference TRBV19 and TRBJ2-2, is DGGITQSPKYLFRKEGQNVTLSCEQNLNHDAMYWYRQDPGQGLRLIYYSQIVNDFQKGDIAEGYSVSREKKESFPLTVTSAQKNPTAFYLCASSTLYTGELFFGEGSRLTVL.

The V call is TRBV5-4, the J call TRBJ2-3, with D possibly matching TRBD2 (6 bases). The germline V and J ends were trimmed by 0 bases and 5 bases, with 7 bases remaining between them. This CDR3 spans 13 amino acids. Per the germline V gene, CDR1 is SGHNT and CDR2 is YYREEE (reference sequence). The CDR3 coding sequence is TGTGCCAGCAGCTTGGACGGGGGAGATACGCAGTATTTT. Protein product: CASSLDGGDTQYF.

The J gene is TRBJ2-2, the V gene TRBV6-1, with a tentative D call TRBD1 (6 bases). Germline V lookup: CDR1 MNHNS, CDR2 SASEGT. The CDR3 is 14 residues long. The V gene lost 8 bases and the J gene lost 2 bases, with 12 bases spanning the gap. The CDR3 protein is CASPRTDNTGELFF. For the CDR3, the DNA is TGTGCCAGCCCCCGGACAGATAACACCGGGGAGCTGTTTTTT.

The V and J genes are TRBV7-9 and TRBJ2-7; D may match TRBD1 or TRBD2 (5 bases each). This CDR3 region has 13 residues. Trimming left V 5 bases short and J 3 bases short, with 11 bases between. Per the germline V gene, CDR1 is SEHNR and CDR2 is FQNEAQ (reference sequence). This CDR3 is CASSRGSYYEQYF. The CDR3 nucleotides are TGTGCCAGCAGCCGGGGCTCATACTACGAGCAGTACTTC.

The count of this clone is one. J is TRBJ2-3 and V is TRBV5-1; D gene uncertain. Looked up from germline, CDR1 is SGHRS and CDR2 is YFSETQ. Trimming pared 2 bases from V and 3 bases from J, leaving 10 bases between. The CDR3 runs to 14 residues. The CDR3 DNA reads TGCGCCAGCAGCTTCAATCCGGGTACAGATACGCAGTATTTT. The encoded protein is CASSFNPGTDTQYF.

The rearrangement links TRBV19 to TRBJ2-1, with D perhaps TRBD2 (6 bases). There are 15 residues in the CDR3. V shed 4 bases and J shed 6 bases, with 16 bases lying between them. Germline V gene lookup returns CDR1 LNHDA and CDR2 SQIVND (reference sequence). Here the CDR3 reads CASSRVGGSGNEQFF. In nucleotides, the CDR3 is TGTGCCAGTAGTAGAGTGGGGGGTAGCGGCAATGAGCAGTTCTTC.

The sample holds a few counts of this clone. V is TRBV7-8 and J is TRBJ2-3; D gene uncertain. The CDR3 runs 14 residues. Trimming took 5 bases from V and 2 from J, leaving 11 bases between them. Germline CDR1 reads SGHVS; CDR2 reads FQNEAQ. The CDR3 sequence is CASSPRVLTDTQYF. CDR3 coding DNA: TGTGCCAGCAGCCCGCGAGTCCTCACAGATACGCAGTATTTT.

The gene calls are TRBV7-8 and TRBJ2-7; D may correspond to TRBD1 or TRBD2 (5 bases each). V dropped 1 base and J dropped 3 bases, with 13 bases sitting between them. CDR1 is SGHVS and CDR2 is FQNEAQ in the germline V gene. The CDR3 length is 15 residues. The DNA of the CDR3 is TGTGCCAGCAGCTTAGGGGGGTGGGGTAGCTACGAGCAGTACTTC. Amino acids: CASSLGGWGSYEQYF.